A selection of T cell receptor beta chains follows, all from one sample in a study of cytomegalovirus exposure and HLA in healthy donors. Only in-frame clones appear in the TCRdb table, and some are missing; sequencing was by immunoSEQ multiplex PCR. The table has some 130,000 clones, about four fifths seen once. The sample consisted of PBMCs. Receptor source: a male donor in good health and CMV-seronegative. Both conserved end residues are part of each CDR3. D genes are given only for firm matches. A row's size may be missing; if present it is once, few, many or a size class.

d_call	j_call	v_call	clone_size	cdr3_nt	cdr3_aa
NA	TRBJ2-5	TRBV5-1	NA	TGCGCCAGCAGTTTACAGCAAGAGACCCAGTACTTC	CASSLQQETQYF
NA	TRBJ2-1	TRBV4-1	NA	TGCGCCAGCAGCCAAGACCACCCACTAGTCAATGAGCAGTTCTTC	CASSQDHPLVNEQFF
TRBD2	TRBJ2-3	TRBV29-1	NA	TGCAGCGTTCCCCCGGCGGGGGTTGGCACAGATACGCAGTATTTT	CSVPPAGVGTDTQYF
NA	TRBJ2-2	TRBV7-3	NA	TGTGCCAGCAGCCCGGACTTCGGGGAGCTGTTTTTT	CASSPDFGELFF
NA	TRBJ1-2	TRBV7-9	NA	TGTGCCAGCAGCCCGGACAGTTTTTTTTATGGCTACACCTTC	CASSPDSFFYGYTF
NA	TRBJ2-2	TRBV5-4	NA	TGTGCCAGCAGCTTGGGAGGGGGTTTCACCGGGGAGCTGTTTTTT	CASSLGGGFTGELFF
TRBD1	TRBJ1-1	TRBV4-1	few	TGCGCCAGCAGCCAAGGACAGGGTACGAACACTGAAGCTTTCTTT	CASSQGQGTNTEAFF
TRBD2	TRBJ2-3	TRBV5-4	once	TGTGCCAGCAGCTCGCCCCGATGGACTAGCGTCAACACAGATACGCAGTATTTT	CASSSPRWTSVNTDTQYF
TRBD2	TRBJ2-5	TRBV6-5	NA	TGTGCCAGCAGCTCAGCGGGGGCCAGTCAAGAGACCCAGTACTTC	CASSSAGASQETQYF
TRBD2	TRBJ2-5	TRBV5-1	NA	TGCGCCAGCAGCCCCCTTGGGACTAGCGGGGGCGAGACCCAGTACTTC	CASSPLGTSGGETQYF
TRBD2	TRBJ2-1	TRBV11-3	NA	TGTGCCAGCAGACTAGCGGGGGTCTACAATGAGCAGTTCTTC	CASRLAGVYNEQFF
NA	TRBJ2-1	TRBV5-1	NA	TGCGCCAGCAGCTTGGCTAGGCTAGGGGGATTGTCAGCGAATGAGCAGTTCTTC	CASSLARLGGLSANEQFF
TRBD2	TRBJ2-2	TRBV30	NA	TGTGCCTGGAGTGTTACTAGCGAGGTCGGGGAGCTGTTTTTT	CAWSVTSEVGELFF
TRBD1	TRBJ2-3	TRBV6-1	NA	TGTGCCAGCAGTAGCCGGGACAGGGGGCCAGATACGCAGTATTTT	CASSSRDRGPDTQYF
TRBD2	TRBJ2-1	TRBV5-4	NA	TGTGCCAGCAGCTTGGGTAGCGGGGGGGCCTATAATGAGCAGTTCTTC	CASSLGSGGAYNEQFF
NA	TRBJ2-7	TRBV6-1	NA	TGTGCCAGCAGTGTGCGGGGTATTGAAAGATACGAGCAGTACTTC	CASSVRGIERYEQYF
NA	TRBJ1-2	TRBV30	NA	TGTGCCTGGAGTGCCGGCGGCAACTATGGCTACACCTTC	CAWSAGGNYGYTF
TRBD1	TRBJ2-7	TRBV5-1	NA	TGCGCCAGCAGCTCTATGCCGGGACAGGTAGCGTACGAGCAGTACTTC	CASSSMPGQVAYEQYF
NA	TRBJ1-3	TRBV4-3	NA	TGCGCCAGCAGCCAAGTCTGGCAGGGTGATAGAAACACCATATATTTT	CASSQVWQGDRNTIYF
TRBD2	TRBJ2-5	TRBV7-2	NA	TGTGCCAGCAGCTTTACCGGGACTAGCGGGGAACAAGAGACCCAGTACTTC	CASSFTGTSGEQETQYF
TRBD2	TRBJ2-3	TRBV11-3	NA	TGTGCCAGCAGCCTTCTAGCGGGGGGGCGGACAGATACGCAGTATTTT	CASSLLAGGRTDTQYF
NA	TRBJ1-1	TRBV7-9	NA	TGTTCCAGCAGCTTAGGCCCTCCGGGGGAGAACACTGAAGCTTTCTTT	CSSSLGPPGENTEAFF
NA	TRBJ1-2	TRBV5-6	NA	TGTGCCAGCAGCCCCGGACTTGGCTATGGCTACACCTTC	CASSPGLGYGYTF
TRBD1	TRBJ1-4	TRBV4-1	NA	TGCGCCAGCAGCCAAGGACAGGGGCATGATGAAAAACTGTTTTTT	CASSQGQGHDEKLFF
NA	TRBJ2-5	TRBV21-1	NA	TGTGCCAGCAGCAGGGCAAAGGAAGGCCACCCCAGTCAAGAGACCCAGTACTTC	CASSRAKEGHPSQETQYF
NA	TRBJ1-3	TRBV7-9	NA	TGTGCCAGCAGCCCCCGCAGGGGATCTGGAAACACCATATATTTT	CASSPRRGSGNTIYF
TRBD2	TRBJ2-3	TRBV5-1	once	TGCGCCAGCAGTAGCGGGGGAAGCACAGATACGCAGTATTTT	CASSSGGSTDTQYF
NA	TRBJ1-4	TRBV5-6	few	TGTGCCAGCAGCTTGGACAGAACTAATGAAAAACTGTTTTTT	CASSLDRTNEKLFF